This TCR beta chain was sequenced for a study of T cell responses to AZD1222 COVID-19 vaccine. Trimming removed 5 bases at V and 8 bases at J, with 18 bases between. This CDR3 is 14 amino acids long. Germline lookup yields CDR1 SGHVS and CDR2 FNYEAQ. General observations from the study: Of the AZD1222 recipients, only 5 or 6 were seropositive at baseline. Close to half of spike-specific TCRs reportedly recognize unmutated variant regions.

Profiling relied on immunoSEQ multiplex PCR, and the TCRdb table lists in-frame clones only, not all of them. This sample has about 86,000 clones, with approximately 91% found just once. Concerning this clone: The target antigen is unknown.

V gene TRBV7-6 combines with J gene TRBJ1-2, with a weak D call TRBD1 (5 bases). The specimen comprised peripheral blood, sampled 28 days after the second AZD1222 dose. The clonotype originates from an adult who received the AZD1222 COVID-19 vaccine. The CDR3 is CASSPLGDSGGYTF. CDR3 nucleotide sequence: TGTGCCAGCAGCCCTCTAGGGGACTCGGGGGGCTACACCTTC.